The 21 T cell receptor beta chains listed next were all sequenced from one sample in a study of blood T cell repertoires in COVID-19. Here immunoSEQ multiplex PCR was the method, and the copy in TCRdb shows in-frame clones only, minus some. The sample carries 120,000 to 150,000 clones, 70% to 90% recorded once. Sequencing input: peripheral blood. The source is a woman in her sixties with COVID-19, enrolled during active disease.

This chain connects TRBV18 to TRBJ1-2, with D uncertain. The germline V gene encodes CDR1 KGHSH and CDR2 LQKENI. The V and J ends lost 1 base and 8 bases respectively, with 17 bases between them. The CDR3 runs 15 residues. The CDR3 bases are TGTGCCAGCTCACCACTCCCCTCACCCGTGAGAGGCTACACCTTC. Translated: CASSPLPSPVRGYTF.

The CDR3 region is CASRNLSGGAYEQYF. In nucleotides, the CDR3 is TGCGCCAGCAGGAACCTTAGCGGGGGAGCCTACGAGCAGTACTTC. The V gene is TRBV10-2, the J gene TRBJ2-7; 9 bases are a match to TRBD2. The CDR3 extends over 15 amino acids. The V segment lost 6 bases and the J segment 2 bases; nucleotides outside the gene matches: 8. Germline CDR1 and CDR2: WSHSY and SAAADI.

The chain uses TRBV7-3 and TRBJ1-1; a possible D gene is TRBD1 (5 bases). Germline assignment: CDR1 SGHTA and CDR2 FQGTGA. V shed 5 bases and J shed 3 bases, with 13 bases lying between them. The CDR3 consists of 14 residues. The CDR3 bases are TGTGCCAGCAGCATCGACGCGGGGGACACTGAAGCTTTCTTT. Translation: CASSIDAGDTEAFF.

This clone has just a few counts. Here the CDR3 DNA reads TGTGCCACCAGTGACGACCGGGACAGGGGTAGGGTTGGGGCCAACGTCCTGACTTTC. Protein: CATSDDRDRGRVGANVLTF. The chain joins TRBV24-1 to TRBJ2-6; TRBD1 matches at 10 bases. The CDR3 length is 19 residues. Germline CDR1 reads KGHDR; CDR2 reads SFDVKD. Losses at the gene ends were 4 bases for V and 3 bases for J; bases not matched to a gene: 11.

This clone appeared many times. For the CDR3, the DNA is TGCGCCAGCGCAACTGGACTAGCGGAAGAGACCCAGTACTTC. The encoded protein is CASATGLAEETQYF. The chain combines TRBV5-1 with TRBJ2-5, with TRBD2 matching 10 bases. This CDR3 region has 14 residues. Germline CDR1 is SGHRS and CDR2 is YFSETQ. Trimming cost V 7 bases and J 3 bases; bases outside gene matches: 6.

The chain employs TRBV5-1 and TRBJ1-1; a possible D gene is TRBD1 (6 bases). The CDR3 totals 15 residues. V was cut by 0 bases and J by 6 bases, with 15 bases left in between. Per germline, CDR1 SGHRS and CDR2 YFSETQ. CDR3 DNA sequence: TGCGCCAGCAGCTTGGCCGGGACATCTGGGGCTGAAGCTTTCTTT. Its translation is CASSLAGTSGAEAFF.

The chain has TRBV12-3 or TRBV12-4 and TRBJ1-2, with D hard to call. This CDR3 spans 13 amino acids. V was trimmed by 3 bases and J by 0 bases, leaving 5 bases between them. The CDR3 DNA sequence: TGTGCCAGCAGTTTGCTAACTAACTATGGCTACACCTTC. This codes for CASSLLTNYGYTF.

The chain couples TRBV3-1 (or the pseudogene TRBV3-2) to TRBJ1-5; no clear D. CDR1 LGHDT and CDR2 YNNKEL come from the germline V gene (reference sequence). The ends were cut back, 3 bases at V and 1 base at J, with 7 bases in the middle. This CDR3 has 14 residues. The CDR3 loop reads CASSHWPSNQPQHF. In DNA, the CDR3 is TGTGCCAGCAGCCATTGGCCAAGCAATCAGCCCCAGCATTTT.

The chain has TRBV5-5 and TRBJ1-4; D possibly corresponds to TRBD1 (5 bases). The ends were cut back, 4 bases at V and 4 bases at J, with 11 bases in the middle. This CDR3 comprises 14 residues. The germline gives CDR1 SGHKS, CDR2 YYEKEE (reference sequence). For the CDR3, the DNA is TGTGCCAGCAGCCCCGACAGTTATAATGAAAAACTGTTTTTT. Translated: CASSPDSYNEKLFF.

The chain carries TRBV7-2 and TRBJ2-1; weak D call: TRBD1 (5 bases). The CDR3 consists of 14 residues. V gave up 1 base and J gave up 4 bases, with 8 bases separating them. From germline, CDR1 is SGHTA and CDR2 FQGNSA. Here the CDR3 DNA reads TGTGCCAGCAGCTTAGGGGGCCCTTACAATGAGCAGTTCTTC. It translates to CASSLGGPYNEQFF.

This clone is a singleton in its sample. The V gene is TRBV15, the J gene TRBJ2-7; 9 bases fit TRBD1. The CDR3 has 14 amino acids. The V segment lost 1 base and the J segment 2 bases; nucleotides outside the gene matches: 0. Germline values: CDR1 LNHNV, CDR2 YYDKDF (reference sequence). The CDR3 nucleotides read TGTGCCACCAGCAGAGGGACAGGGGCCTACGAGCAGTACTTC. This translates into CATSRGTGAYEQYF.

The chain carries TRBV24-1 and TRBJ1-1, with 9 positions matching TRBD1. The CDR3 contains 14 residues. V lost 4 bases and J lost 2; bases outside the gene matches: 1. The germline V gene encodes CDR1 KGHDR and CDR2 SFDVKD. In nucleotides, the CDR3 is TGTGCCACCAGTGAGACAGGGGGTAACACTGAAGCTTTCTTT. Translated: CATSETGGNTEAFF.

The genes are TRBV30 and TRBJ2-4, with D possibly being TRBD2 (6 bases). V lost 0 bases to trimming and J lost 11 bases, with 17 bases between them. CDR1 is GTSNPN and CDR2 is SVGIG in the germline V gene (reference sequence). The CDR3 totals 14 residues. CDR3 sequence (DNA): TGTGCCTGGAGTGTACAGTCGGTGGGAGGCGTTCAGTACTTC. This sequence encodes CAWSVQSVGGVQYF.

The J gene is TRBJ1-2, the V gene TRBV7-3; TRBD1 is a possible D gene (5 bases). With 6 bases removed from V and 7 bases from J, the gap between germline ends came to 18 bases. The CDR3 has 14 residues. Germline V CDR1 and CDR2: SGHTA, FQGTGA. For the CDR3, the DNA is TGTGCCAGCAGTCCCCAAGGGGCACCCAGTGGCTACACCTTC. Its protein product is CASSPQGAPSGYTF.

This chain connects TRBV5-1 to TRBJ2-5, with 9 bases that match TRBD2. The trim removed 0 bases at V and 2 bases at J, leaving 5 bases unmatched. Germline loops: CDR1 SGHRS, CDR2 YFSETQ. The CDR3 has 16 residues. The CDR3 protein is CASSLAVAGAQETQYF. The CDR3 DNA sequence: TGCGCCAGCAGCTTGGCGGTAGCGGGGGCACAAGAGACCCAGTACTTC. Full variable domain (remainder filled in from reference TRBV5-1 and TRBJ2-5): KAGVTQTPRYLIKTRGQQVTLSCSPISGHRSVSWYQQTPGQGLQFLFEYFSETQRNKGNFPGRFSGRQFSNSRSEMNVSTLELGDSALYLCASSLAVAGAQETQYFGPGTRLLVL.

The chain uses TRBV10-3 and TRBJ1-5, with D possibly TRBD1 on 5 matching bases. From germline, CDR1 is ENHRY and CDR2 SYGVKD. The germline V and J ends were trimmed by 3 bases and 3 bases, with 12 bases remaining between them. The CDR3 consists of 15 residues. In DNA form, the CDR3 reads TGTGCCATCAGTGAAAGCCCCAGGGACAATCAGCCCCAGCATTTT. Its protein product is CAISESPRDNQPQHF.

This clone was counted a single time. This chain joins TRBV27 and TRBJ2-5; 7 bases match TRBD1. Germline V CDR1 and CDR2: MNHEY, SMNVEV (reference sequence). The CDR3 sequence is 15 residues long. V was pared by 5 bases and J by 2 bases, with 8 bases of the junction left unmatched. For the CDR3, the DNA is TGTGCCAGCAGTCTGATTCGGGACAGACAAGAGACCCAGTACTTC. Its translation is CASSLIRDRQETQYF.

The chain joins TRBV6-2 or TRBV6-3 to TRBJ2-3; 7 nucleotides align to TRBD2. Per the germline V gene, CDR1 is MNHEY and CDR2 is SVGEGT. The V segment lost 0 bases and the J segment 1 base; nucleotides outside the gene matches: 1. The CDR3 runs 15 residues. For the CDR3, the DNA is TGTGCCAGCAGTTACTCCCGGGGGGGCACAGATACGCAGTATTTT. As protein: CASSYSRGGTDTQYF.

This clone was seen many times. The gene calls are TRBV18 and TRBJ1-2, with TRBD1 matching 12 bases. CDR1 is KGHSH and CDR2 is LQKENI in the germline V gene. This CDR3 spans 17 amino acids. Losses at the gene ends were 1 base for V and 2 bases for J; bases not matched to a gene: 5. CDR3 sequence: CASSPLGTGGTNYGYTF. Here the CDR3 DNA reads TGTGCCAGCTCACCACTCGGGACAGGGGGCACGAACTATGGCTACACCTTC.

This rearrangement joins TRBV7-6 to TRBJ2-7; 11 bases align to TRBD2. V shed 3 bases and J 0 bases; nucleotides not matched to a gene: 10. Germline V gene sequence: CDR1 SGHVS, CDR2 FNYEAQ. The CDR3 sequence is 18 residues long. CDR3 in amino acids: CASSFSGGASLLSYEQYF. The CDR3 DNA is TGTGCCAGCAGCTTTAGCGGGGGGGCCTCGCTCCTCTCCTACGAGCAGTACTTC.

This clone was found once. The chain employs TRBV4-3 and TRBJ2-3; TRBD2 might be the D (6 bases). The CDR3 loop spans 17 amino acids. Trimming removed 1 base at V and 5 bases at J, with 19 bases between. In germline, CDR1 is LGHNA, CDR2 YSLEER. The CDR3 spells CASSQGLVTPKVDTQYF. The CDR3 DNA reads TGCGCCAGCAGCCAAGGACTAGTTACTCCCAAAGTAGATACGCAGTATTTT.